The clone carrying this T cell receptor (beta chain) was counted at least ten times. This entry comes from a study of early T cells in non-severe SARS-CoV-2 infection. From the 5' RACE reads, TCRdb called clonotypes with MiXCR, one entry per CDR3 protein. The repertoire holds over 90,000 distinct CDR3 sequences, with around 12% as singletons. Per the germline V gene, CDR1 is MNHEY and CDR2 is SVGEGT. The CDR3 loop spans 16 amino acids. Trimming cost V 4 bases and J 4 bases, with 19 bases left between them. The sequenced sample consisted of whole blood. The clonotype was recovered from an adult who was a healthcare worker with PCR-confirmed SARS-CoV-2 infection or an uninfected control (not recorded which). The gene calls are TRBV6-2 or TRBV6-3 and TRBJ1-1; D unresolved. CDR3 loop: CASSWRVGGLGTEAFF. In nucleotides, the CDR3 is TGTGCCAGCAGTTGGCGGGTCGGAGGCTTGGGCACTGAAGCTTTCTTT.